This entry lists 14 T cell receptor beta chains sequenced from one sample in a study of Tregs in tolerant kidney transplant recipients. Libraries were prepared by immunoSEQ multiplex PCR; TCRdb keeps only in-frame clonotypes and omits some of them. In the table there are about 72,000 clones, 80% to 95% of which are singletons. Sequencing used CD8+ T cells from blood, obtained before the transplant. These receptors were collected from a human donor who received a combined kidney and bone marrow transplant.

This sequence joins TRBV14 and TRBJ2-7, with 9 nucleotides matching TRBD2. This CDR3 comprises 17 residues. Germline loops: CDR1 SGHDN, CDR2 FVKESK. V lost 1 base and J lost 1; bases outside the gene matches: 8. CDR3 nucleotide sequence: TGTGCCAGCAGCCAAGTAGCCAGCGGGGGGCTATCCTACGAGCAGTACTTC. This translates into CASSQVASGGLSYEQYF.

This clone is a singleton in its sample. In DNA, the CDR3 is TGTGCCAGCAGCACTTGGACTGACGATACGCAGTATTTT. This codes for CASSTWTDDTQYF. This rearrangement joins TRBV11-2 to TRBJ2-3; a possible D gene is TRBD2 (5 bases). Germline loops: CDR1 SGHAT, CDR2 FQNNGV. The CDR3 is 13 amino acids. The V end was cut by 5 bases, the J end by 6 bases, with 12 bases between.

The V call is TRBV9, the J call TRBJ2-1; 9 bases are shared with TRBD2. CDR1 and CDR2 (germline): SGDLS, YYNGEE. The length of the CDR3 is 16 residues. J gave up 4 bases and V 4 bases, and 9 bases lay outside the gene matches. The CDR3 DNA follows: TGTGCCAGCAGCAGTCTGTTAGCGGGGGCTTACAATGAGCAGTTCTTC. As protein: CASSSLLAGAYNEQFF.

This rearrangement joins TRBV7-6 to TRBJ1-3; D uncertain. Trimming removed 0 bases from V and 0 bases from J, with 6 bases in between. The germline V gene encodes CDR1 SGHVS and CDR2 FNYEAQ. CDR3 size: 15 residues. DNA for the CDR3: TGTGCCAGCAGCTTAGCACTGAACTCTGGAAACACCATATATTTT. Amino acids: CASSLALNSGNTIYF.

The DNA for the CDR3 is TGTGCCAGCAGCCAAGATAAGTACGAGCAGTACTTC. The encoded protein is CASSQDKYEQYF. The genes are TRBV5-4 and TRBJ2-5, with D unresolved. The end of the DNA fits TRBJ2-7 better, so the J call may be wrong. The CDR3 is made up of 12 amino acids. Germline-derived CDR1 and CDR2 are SGHNT and YYREEE (reference sequence).

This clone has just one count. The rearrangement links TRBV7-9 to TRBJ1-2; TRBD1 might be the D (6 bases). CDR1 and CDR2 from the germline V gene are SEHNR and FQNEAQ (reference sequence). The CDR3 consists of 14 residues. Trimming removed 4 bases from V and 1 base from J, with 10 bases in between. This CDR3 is CASSSGQFNYGYTF. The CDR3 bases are TGTGCCAGCAGCTCCGGACAGTTTAACTATGGCTACACCTTC.

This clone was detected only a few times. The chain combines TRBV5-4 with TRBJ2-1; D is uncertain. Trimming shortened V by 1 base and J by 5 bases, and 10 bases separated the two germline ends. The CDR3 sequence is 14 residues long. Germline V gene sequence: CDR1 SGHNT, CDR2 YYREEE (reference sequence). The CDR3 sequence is CASSLRSIDNEQFF. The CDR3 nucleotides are TGTGCCAGCAGCTTGAGATCTATTGACAATGAGCAGTTCTTC.

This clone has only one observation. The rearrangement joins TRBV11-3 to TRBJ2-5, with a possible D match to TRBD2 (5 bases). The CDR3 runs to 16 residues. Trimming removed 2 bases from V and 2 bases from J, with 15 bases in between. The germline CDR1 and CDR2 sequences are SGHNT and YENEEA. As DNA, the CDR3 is TGTGCCAGCAGCTTACGGGTAGTCAGCGGACAAGAGACCCAGTACTTC. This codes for CASSLRVVSGQETQYF.

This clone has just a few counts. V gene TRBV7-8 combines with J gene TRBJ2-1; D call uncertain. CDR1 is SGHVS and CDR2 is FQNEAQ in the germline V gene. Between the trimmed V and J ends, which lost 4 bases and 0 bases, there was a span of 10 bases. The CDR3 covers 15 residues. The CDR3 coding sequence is TGTGCCAGCAGCTGGGCGTGGCGCTCCTACAATGAGCAGTTCTTC. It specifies CASSWAWRSYNEQFF.

CDR3 sequence reads: CASSFFSTGGGYTF. CDR3 coding DNA: TGTGCCAGCAGTTTTTTCTCGACAGGGGGTGGCTACACCTTC. V and J are TRBV28 and TRBJ1-2, with TRBD1 identical over 9 bases. This CDR3 is 14 amino acids long. Looked up from germline, CDR1 is MDHEN and CDR2 is SYDVKM. V was clipped by 3 bases and J by 7 bases; unmatched bases: 6.

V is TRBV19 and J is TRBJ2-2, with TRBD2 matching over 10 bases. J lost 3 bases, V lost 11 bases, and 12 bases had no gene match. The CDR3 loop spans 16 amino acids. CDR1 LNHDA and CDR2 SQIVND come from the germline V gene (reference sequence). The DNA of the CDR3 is TGTGCCGCTAAAGGGGCAGCGGGGGGGTACACCGGGGAGCTGTTTTTT. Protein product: CAAKGAAGGYTGELFF.

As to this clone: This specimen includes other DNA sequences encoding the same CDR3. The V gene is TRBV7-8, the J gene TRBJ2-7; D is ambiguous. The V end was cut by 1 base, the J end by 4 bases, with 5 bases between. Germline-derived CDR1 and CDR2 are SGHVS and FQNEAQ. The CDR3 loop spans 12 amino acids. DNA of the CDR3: TGTGCCAGCAGCTTAGGGGCTTACGAGCAGTACTTC. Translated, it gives CASSLGAYEQYF.

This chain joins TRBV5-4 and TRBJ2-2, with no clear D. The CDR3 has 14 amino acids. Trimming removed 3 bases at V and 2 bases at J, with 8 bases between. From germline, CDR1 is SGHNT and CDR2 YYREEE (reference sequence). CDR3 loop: CASSWAINTGELFF. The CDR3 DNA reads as TGTGCCAGCAGCTGGGCAATCAACACCGGGGAGCTGTTTTTT.

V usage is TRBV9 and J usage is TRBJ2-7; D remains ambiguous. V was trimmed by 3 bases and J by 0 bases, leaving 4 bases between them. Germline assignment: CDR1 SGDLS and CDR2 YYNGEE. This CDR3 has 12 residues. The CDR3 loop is CASSANSYEQYF. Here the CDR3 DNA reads TGTGCCAGCAGCGCCAACTCCTACGAGCAGTACTTC. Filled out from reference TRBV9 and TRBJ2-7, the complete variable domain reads DSGVTQTPKHLITATGQRVTLRCSPRSGDLSVYWYQQSLDQGLQFLIQYYNGEERAKGNILERFSAQQFPDLHSELNLSSLELGDSALYFCASSANSYEQYFGPGTRLTVT.